This T cell receptor (beta chain) was profiled in a study of CD8+CD57+ T cells in acquired aplastic anemia. Study summary: Sorted CD4+ and CD8+ cells gave an average of about 3 ug of DNA. Regarding the study as a whole: Roughly 28 was the count of CD8+ CDR3 sequences that patients shared with controls.

Profiling of TCR beta VDJ combinations and CDR3 sequences used genomic DNA as template. Each CDR3 protein is one row after TCRdb ran MiXCR on the reads. Of about 98,000 distinct CDR3 sequences listed, 65% to 70% are singletons. CDR3 length: 12 amino acids. CDR1 and CDR2 from the germline V gene are SQVTM and ANQGSEA. V shed 6 bases, J shed 7 bases, and the junction held 6 bases outside the gene matches. Flow cytometry had shown expanded CD8+CD57+ cells in the patients chosen for sequencing. The cohort consisted entirely of patients having severe acquired aplastic anemia. Prior therapy had not been administered to any patient at the time of blood sampling. In regard to this clonotype: The antigen remains undetermined.

The chain carries TRBV29-1 and TRBJ2-7; TRBD1 matches 10 bases. The sequencing sample was made of sorted CD4+, CD8+, or CD8+CD57+ T cells (not recorded which) from PBMCs. This clonotype was sampled from a human donor with aplastic anemia. The CDR3 spells CSVRQGAGEQYF. Here the CDR3 DNA reads TGCAGCGTCAGACAGGGGGCAGGGGAGCAGTACTTC.